The entry below gives a single T cell receptor (beta chain) sequence along with its context. Its target is unknown. The immunoSEQ assay was v3.0, run at survey level. Produced via immunoSEQ multiplex PCR; TCRdb's table is partial and in-frame only. The sample contains under 45,000 clones, roughly 94% of which appear only once. The data originate from a study of long-term antiretroviral therapy in people with HIV. Background on the study: Initial samples were collected about a decade before the 2015 immediate-ART recommendation. Whole-study findings and limits: ART-treated samples gained diversity yet remained below transplant donor controls. ART adherence, viral resistance and therapy changes went unrecorded.

CDR1 is MNHNS and CDR2 is SASEGT in the germline V gene. The CDR3 sequence is 14 residues long. Trimming took 6 bases from V and 6 from J; bases not matched to a gene: 6. Cryopreserved PBMC samples of about 0.9-10 million cells were used for DNA extraction. This sequence originates from a woman aged 50 to 65 with HIV. The chain recombines TRBV6-1 with TRBJ1-5; 9 nucleotides line up with TRBD1. Here the sequenced sample was unsorted PBMCs, taken approximately 5.1 years after starting antiretroviral therapy. The CDR3 bases are TGTGCCAGCAGCACGACGACAGGGGGTCAGCCCCAGCATTTT. Amino acids: CASSTTTGGQPQHF.